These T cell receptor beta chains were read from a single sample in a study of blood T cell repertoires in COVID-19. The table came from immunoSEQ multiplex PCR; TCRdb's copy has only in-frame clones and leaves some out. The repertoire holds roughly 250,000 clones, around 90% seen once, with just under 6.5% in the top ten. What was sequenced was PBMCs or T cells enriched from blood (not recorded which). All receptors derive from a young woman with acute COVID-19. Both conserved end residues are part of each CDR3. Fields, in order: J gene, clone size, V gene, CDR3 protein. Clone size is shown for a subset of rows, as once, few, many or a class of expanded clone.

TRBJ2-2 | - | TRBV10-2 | CASGEPPLGGRHSTGELFF
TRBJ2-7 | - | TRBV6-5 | CASSYSQGATSYEQYF
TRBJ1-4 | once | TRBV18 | CASSPGSAGPGEKLFF
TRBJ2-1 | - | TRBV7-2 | CASSATLPGLAGVHEQFF
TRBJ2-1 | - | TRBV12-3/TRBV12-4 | CASSLLSGEQFF
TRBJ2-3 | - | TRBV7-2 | CASSLGLVFGGTQYF
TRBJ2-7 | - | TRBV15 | CATSRARGYDEQYF
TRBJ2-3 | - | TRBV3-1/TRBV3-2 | CASSPGTGADTQYF
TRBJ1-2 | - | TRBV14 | CASSDRGYGYTF
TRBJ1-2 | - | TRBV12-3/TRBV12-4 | CASSLGHINGYTF
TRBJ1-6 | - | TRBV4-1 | CASSQDSGRMGNSPLHF
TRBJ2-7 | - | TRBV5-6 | CASSLPGTGQSYEQYF
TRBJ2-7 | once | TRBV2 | CASSEGDRELYEQYF
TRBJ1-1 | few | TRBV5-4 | CASSPRQGALNTEAFF
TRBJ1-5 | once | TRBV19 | CASTPLQGGNQPQHF
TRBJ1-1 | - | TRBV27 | CASSPERQFWATNTEAFF
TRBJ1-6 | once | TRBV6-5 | CASSYQGAYSPLHF
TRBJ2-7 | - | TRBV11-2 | CASSLGPGQGAYEQYF
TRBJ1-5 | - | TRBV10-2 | CASSRGGNQPQHF
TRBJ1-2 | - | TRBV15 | CATSRDRDGYTF
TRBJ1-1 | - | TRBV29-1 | CSGRTGPLLNTEAFF
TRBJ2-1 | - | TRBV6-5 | CASSYPDQGEQFF
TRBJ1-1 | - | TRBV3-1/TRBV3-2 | CASSPSGRGNTEAFF
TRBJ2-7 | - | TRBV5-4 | CASSTKQGATYEQYF
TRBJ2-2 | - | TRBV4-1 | CASSQDLSSQGRTGELFF
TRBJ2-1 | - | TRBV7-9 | CASSGSGTSGDAYNEQFF
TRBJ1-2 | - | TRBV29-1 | CSVEAGWDYGYTF
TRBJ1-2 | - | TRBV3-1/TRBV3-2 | CASSQEGTGHYGYTF
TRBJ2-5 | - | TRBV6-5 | CASSTTRRETQYF
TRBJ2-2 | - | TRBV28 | CASSRPSGGATGELFF
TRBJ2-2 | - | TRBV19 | CASSIRTGGAGTGELFF
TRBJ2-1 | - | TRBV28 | CASSGTGYNEQFF
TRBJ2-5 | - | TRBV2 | CASTQDGGETETQYF
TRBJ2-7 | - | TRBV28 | CASSLLQGISREQYF
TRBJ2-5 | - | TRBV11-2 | CASSLRHSTGAYQETQYF
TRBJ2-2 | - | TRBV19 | CASSPTRLAGTGELFF
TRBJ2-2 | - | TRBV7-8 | CASSHDRVGLFF